This T cell receptor beta chain was found in a study of CD8 T cells in ankylosing spondylitis. J gave up 3 bases and V 3 bases, and 13 bases lay outside the gene matches. There are 18 residues in the CDR3. Germline CDR1 is SGHTA and CDR2 is FQGTGA. Study-wide findings and caveats: A TCR beta motif made of fewer than ten highly homologous variants seemed typical of ankylosing spondylitis blood.

This clonotype appeared a few times. Its specificity is unknown. TCRdb analysed the 5' RACE reads with MiXCR anew, one entry per CDR3 protein. This table has 250,000 to 350,000 distinct CDR3 sequences, around 20% appearing once. The receptor was isolated from a male donor with ankylosing spondylitis or in good health (not recorded which). Material: blood, either unsorted or a sorted T cell fraction (not recorded which). The chain is built from TRBV7-3 and TRBJ2-1, with 8 nucleotides matching TRBD2. CDR3 amino acids: CASSFLSLSGRGYNEQFF. The DNA of the CDR3 is TGTGCCAGCAGCTTTCTATCGCTGAGCGGGAGAGGCTACAATGAGCAGTTCTTC. The full variable domain, completed using reference TRBV7-3 and TRBJ2-1, is GAGVSQTPSNKVTEKGKYVELRCDPISGHTALYWYRQSLGQGPEFLIYFQGTGAADDSGLPNDRFFAVRPEGSVSTLKIQRTERGDSAVYLCASSFLSLSGRGYNEQFFGPGTRLTVL.